The 32 T cell receptor beta chains in this list originate from one sample, sequenced in a study of synovial regulatory T cells in juvenile arthritis. The protocol was immunoSEQ multiplex PCR, while the TCRdb copy is restricted to in-frame clones and leaves out a portion. The sample holds 7,500 to 10,000 clones. Material for sequencing was Treg cells from blood. Stated subset: remaining (HLA-DR-negative) circulating blood Treg cells. Receptors were obtained from a donor between 2 and 35 years old with juvenile idiopathic arthritis.

The chain is built from TRBV6-1 and TRBJ2-3; TCRdb picks TRBD2, but there is no DNA to check that call. This CDR3 comprises 13 residues. The protein alone is recorded here. From germline, CDR1 is MNHNS and CDR2 SASEGT. CDR3 region: CASSGGSTDTQYF.

The chain carries TRBV4-1 and TRBJ2-3; the D gene TCRdb calls, TRBD2, cannot be checked with no DNA. CDR3 size: 16 residues. The nucleotide record is missing. CDR1 and CDR2 (germline): MGHRA, YSYEKL. CDR3 region: CASSQLGLAGRDTQYF.

V usage is TRBV12-5 and J usage is TRBJ2-1; the TCRdb call, TRBD2, lacks DNA for checking. Germline CDR1 is LGHNT and CDR2 is FRNRAP. There are 17 residues in the CDR3. There is no recorded DNA. The CDR3 loop is CASGIGLAELSYNEQFF.

This rearrangement joins TRBV18 to TRBJ1-2; TCRdb picks TRBD1, but there is no DNA to check that call. This CDR3 contains 17 residues. No DNA is recorded. Germline V gene lookup returns CDR1 KGHSH and CDR2 LQKENI. CDR3 protein: CASSPIPQGGSDYGYTF.

The chain couples TRBV30 to TRBJ1-2; absent DNA, TCRdb's TRBD1 call cannot be checked. The germline CDR1 and CDR2 sequences are GTSNPN and SVGIG (reference sequence). The CDR3 sequence is 11 residues long. DNA is not on record. The CDR3 is CAWSHNYGYTF.

The rearrangement joins TRBV4-1 to TRBJ1-4; no DNA is available, so the TRBD1 call from TCRdb remains unchecked. This CDR3 has 14 amino acids. The protein alone is recorded here. Germline V gene sequence: CDR1 MGHRA, CDR2 YSYEKL. CDR3 region: CASTTTVANEKLFF.

The chain uses TRBV27 and TRBJ1-2; TCRdb picks TRBD1, but there is no DNA to check that call. This CDR3 is built from 13 residues. The entry carries no DNA sequence. Germline V CDR1 and CDR2: MNHEY, SMNVEV (reference sequence). The CDR3 spells CASRVGQGRGYTF.

This chain joins TRBV18 and TRBJ1-1. The CDR3 has 16 amino acids. The DNA is not on file. Germline V gene sequence: CDR1 KGHSH, CDR2 LQKENI. The CDR3 loop reads CASSPMGTATGTEAFF.

The chain links TRBV5-5 to TRBJ2-7; no DNA is available, so the TRBD1 call from TCRdb remains unchecked. The CDR3 covers 14 residues. The nucleotide record is missing. CDR1 and CDR2 (germline): SGHKS, YYEKEE (reference sequence). CDR3: CASSSEFRADEQYF.

The rearrangement joins TRBV18 to TRBJ1-1; without DNA, the TCRdb call of TRBD1 cannot be checked. The CDR3 is 14 amino acids. This entry has no DNA. In germline, CDR1 is KGHSH, CDR2 LQKENI. Here the CDR3 reads CASSPASGGTEAFF.

This chain joins TRBV13 and TRBJ1-6. CDR1 PRHDT and CDR2 FYEKMQ come from the germline V gene (reference sequence). The CDR3 totals 15 residues. Only the protein sequence is given. This CDR3 reads CASSRGQAYNSPLHF.

The chain joins TRBV7-2 to TRBJ1-5. The length of the CDR3 is 15 residues. No DNA is given. Per the germline V gene, CDR1 is SGHTA and CDR2 is FQGNSA. CDR3 protein: CASSLGGDPSQPQHF. The variable domain in full, completed from reference TRBV7-2 and TRBJ1-5, reads GAGVSQSPSNKVTEKGKDVELRCDPISGHTALYWYRQSLGQGLEFLIYFQGNSAPDKSGLPSDRFSAERTGGSVSTLTIQRTQQEDSAVYLCASSLGGDPSQPQHFGDGTRLSIL.

The chain couples TRBV6-1 to TRBJ1-1; TCRdb indicates TRBD1, and absent DNA this call remains unverified. The CDR3 runs to 14 residues. There is no recorded DNA. Germline loops: CDR1 MNHNS, CDR2 SASEGT. The CDR3 region is CASSGGLLDTEAFF.

V and J are TRBV6-1 and TRBJ2-7; TCRdb's D call, TRBD2, is unchecked because there is no DNA. Looked up from germline, CDR1 is MNHNS and CDR2 is SASEGT. This CDR3 is built from 11 residues. No DNA has been recorded. The CDR3 spells CAGGFSYEQYF.

The genes are TRBV25-1 and TRBJ1-1. Germline V gives CDR1 MGHDK, CDR2 SYGVNS. The CDR3 contains 11 residues. The coding DNA is unavailable. The CDR3 loop is CASSRGGSAFF. Complete variable domain (other parts from reference TRBV25-1 and TRBJ1-1): EADIYQTPRYLVIGTGKKITLECSQTMGHDKMYWYQQDPGMELHLIHYSYGVNSTEKGDLSSESTVSRIRTEHFPLTLESARPSHTSQYLCASSRGGSAFFGQGTRLTVV.

The chain has TRBV5-1 and TRBJ1-2. CDR1 and CDR2 (germline): SGHRS, YFSETQ. This CDR3 has 15 residues. This entry has no DNA. The CDR3 protein is CASSLGGGANYGYTF.

The chain uses TRBV19 and TRBJ1-2. There are 14 residues in the CDR3. The entry carries no DNA sequence. The germline V gene has CDR1 LNHDA and CDR2 SQIVND (reference sequence). The CDR3: CASTRTGPGDGYTF. The entire variable domain, with the rest obtained from reference TRBV19 and TRBJ1-2, is as follows: DGGITQSPKYLFRKEGQNVTLSCEQNLNHDAMYWYRQDPGQGLRLIYYSQIVNDFQKGDIAEGYSVSREKKESFPLTVTSAQKNPTAFYLCASTRTGPGDGYTFGSGTRLTVV.

The rearrangement uses TRBV27 and TRBJ1-5; with no DNA, the TCRdb D assignment of TRBD1 cannot be verified. The CDR3 has 15 amino acids. The entry carries no DNA sequence. Per the germline V gene, CDR1 is MNHEY and CDR2 is SMNVEV (reference sequence). CDR3: CASSSARTGIQPQHF.

The chain is built from TRBV5-6 and TRBJ2-3. Germline CDR1 and CDR2: SGHDT and YYEEEE. The CDR3 spans 14 residues. No DNA was logged. The CDR3 reads CASGDLTGTDTQYF. Together with reference TRBV5-6 and TRBJ2-3, the CDR3 gives the full variable domain: DAGVTQSPTHLIKTRGQQVTLRCSPKSGHDTVSWYQQALGQGPQFIFQYYEEEERQRGNFPDRFSGHQFPNYSSELNVNALLLGDSALYLCASGDLTGTDTQYFGPGTRLTVL.

The J gene is TRBJ1-2, the V gene TRBV19; with no DNA, the TCRdb D assignment of TRBD1 cannot be verified. Germline V CDR1 and CDR2: LNHDA, SQIVND (reference sequence). The CDR3 is 14 amino acids. The DNA is not on file. CDR3 loop: CASSITGAYYGYTF.

The V call is TRBV19, the J call TRBJ2-2; the D gene TCRdb calls, TRBD1, cannot be checked with no DNA. CDR3 size: 16 residues. The protein alone is recorded here. Germline lookup yields CDR1 LNHDA and CDR2 SQIVND (reference sequence). The CDR3 spells CASSDRGPPNTGELFF.

This chain connects TRBV11-2 to TRBJ2-7; TCRdb's D gene call, TRBD2, goes unchecked for lack of DNA. Germline CDR1 and CDR2: SGHAT and FQNNGV. This CDR3 is built from 18 residues. The nucleotide record is missing. CDR3 residues: CASSLEKVLAGPSYEQYF.

The chain is built from TRBV4-1 and TRBJ2-2; TCRdb picks TRBD2, but there is no DNA to check that call. The germline CDR1 and CDR2 sequences are MGHRA and YSYEKL. The CDR3 is made up of 15 amino acids. Nucleotide data are not available. CDR3 loop: CASSQGGGRIGELFF.

The gene calls are TRBV6-1 and TRBJ1-5. The germline V gene has CDR1 MNHNS and CDR2 SASEGT. The CDR3 spans 13 residues. The record lacks a DNA sequence. The CDR3 is CASSPRTYQPQHF.

The chain carries TRBV9 and TRBJ1-2. The CDR3 loop spans 11 amino acids. No DNA appears here. Per the germline V gene, CDR1 is SGDLS and CDR2 is YYNGEE. CDR3 sequence reads: CASSVAVAATF.

The chain employs TRBV6-1 and TRBJ2-7. This CDR3 has 16 residues. The record lacks a DNA sequence. Germline V gene data show CDR1 as MNHNS and CDR2 as SASEGT. The CDR3 here is CASSAPFRGATYEQYF.

This chain connects TRBV5-6 to TRBJ2-1; there is no DNA to check the TCRdb D call of TRBD2. Germline-derived CDR1 and CDR2 are SGHDT and YYEEEE. The CDR3 contains 18 residues. DNA is not recorded here. CDR3 loop: CASTLRRTSGSSYNEQFF.

The chain employs TRBV6-6 and TRBJ2-7; the D call of TRBD1 rests on TCRdb alone, since no DNA is present to check it. Germline V gene lookup returns CDR1 MNHNY and CDR2 SVGAGI (reference sequence). This CDR3 comprises 12 residues. A DNA sequence was not provided. The CDR3 reads CASRGLPYEQYF.

The rearrangement joins TRBV4-1 to TRBJ2-5; the TCRdb call, TRBD2, lacks DNA for checking. This CDR3 comprises 17 residues. The DNA sequence is not available. The germline V gene encodes CDR1 MGHRA and CDR2 YSYEKL. This CDR3 is CASSQTHSGRNPHEQYF.

J is TRBJ2-5 and V is TRBV5-6; TCRdb proposes TRBD1, but this gene call is untestable without DNA. The CDR3 has 12 residues. The entry carries no DNA sequence. Germline V gives CDR1 SGHDT, CDR2 YYEEEE. The CDR3 loop reads CASSFKQETQYF. The variable domain in full, with the rest retrieved from reference TRBV5-6 and TRBJ2-5, is DAGVTQSPTHLIKTRGQQVTLRCSPKSGHDTVSWYQQALGQGPQFIFQYYEEEERQRGNFPDRFSGHQFPNYSSELNVNALLLGDSALYLCASSFKQETQYFGPGTRLLVL.

The rearrangement joins TRBV27 to TRBJ1-2. The CDR3 sequence is 14 residues long. The nucleotide record is missing. Per the germline V gene, CDR1 is MNHEY and CDR2 is SMNVEV (reference sequence). The CDR3 sequence is CASSPLGLDYGYTF.

This rearrangement joins TRBV5-6 to TRBJ1-3. This CDR3 region has 12 residues. No DNA is given. Germline V gives CDR1 SGHDT, CDR2 YYEEEE. CDR3 protein: CASSFREYTIYF.